The table lists the clone carrying this T cell receptor (beta chain) with a count of one. Trimming removed 3 bases from V and 13 bases from J, with 12 bases in between. There are 11 residues in the CDR3. CDR1 LNHDA and CDR2 SQIVND come from the germline V gene (reference sequence). The data originate from a study of blood T cell repertoires in COVID-19. Sequencing used immunoSEQ multiplex PCR; TCRdb keeps in-frame clones, though not all of them. Of 200,000 to 300,000 clones listed, approximately 82% are singletons. Input material: peripheral blood. The receptor was isolated from a man aged 35 to 55 who had recovered from COVID-19. The genes are TRBV19 and TRBJ1-1; D unclear. The chain's CDR3 is CASSIDRRNFF. CDR3 DNA sequence: TGTGCCAGTAGTATTGACCGGAGAAATTTCTTT.